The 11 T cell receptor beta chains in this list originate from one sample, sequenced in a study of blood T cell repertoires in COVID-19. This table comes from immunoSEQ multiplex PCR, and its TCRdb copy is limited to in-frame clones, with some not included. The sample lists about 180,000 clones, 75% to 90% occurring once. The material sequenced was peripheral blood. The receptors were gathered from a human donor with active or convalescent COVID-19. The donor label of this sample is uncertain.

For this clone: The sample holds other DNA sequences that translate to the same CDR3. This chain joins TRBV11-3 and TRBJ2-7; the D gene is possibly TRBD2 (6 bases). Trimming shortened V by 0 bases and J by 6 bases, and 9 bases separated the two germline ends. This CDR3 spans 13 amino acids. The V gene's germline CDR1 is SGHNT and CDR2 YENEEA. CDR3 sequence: CASSLDLGGEQYF. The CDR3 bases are TGTGCCAGCAGCTTAGATTTGGGGGGCGAGCAGTACTTC. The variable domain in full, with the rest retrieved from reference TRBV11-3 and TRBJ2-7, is EAGVVQSPRYKIIEKKQPVAFWCNPISGHNTLYWYLQNLGQGPELLIRYENEEAVDDSQLPKDRFSAERLKGVDSTLKIQPAELGDSAVYLCASSLDLGGEQYFGPGTRLTVT.

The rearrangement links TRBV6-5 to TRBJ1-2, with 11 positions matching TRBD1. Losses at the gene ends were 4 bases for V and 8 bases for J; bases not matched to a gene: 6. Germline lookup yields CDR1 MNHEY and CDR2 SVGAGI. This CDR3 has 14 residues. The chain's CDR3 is CASSFGTGGSGYTF. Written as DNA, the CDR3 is TGTGCCAGCAGTTTTGGGACAGGGGGGAGCGGCTACACCTTC.

The CDR3 DNA reads as TGTGCCAGTAGTATCCAGGGCGACAGCCATATGAACACTGAAGCTTTCTTT. Translated: CASSIQGDSHMNTEAFF. This sequence joins TRBV19 and TRBJ1-1; perhaps TRBD1 as D (5 bases). V was trimmed by 3 bases and J by 0 bases, leaving 17 bases between them. Germline V lookup: CDR1 LNHDA, CDR2 SQIVND (reference sequence). CDR3 size: 17 residues.

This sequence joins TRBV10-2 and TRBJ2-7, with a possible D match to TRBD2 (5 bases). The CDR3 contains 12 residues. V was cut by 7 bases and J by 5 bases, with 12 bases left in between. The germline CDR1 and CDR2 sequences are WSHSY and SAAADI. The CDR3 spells CASIGGGNEQYF. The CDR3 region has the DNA TGCGCCAGCATCGGAGGAGGAAACGAGCAGTACTTC.

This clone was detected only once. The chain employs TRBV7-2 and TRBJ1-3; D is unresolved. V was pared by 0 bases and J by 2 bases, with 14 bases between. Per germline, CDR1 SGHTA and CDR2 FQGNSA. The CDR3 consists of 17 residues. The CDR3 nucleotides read TGTGCCAGCAGCTTAGCGCTGGGCACAGTGCCTGGAAACACCATATATTTT. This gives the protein CASSLALGTVPGNTIYF.

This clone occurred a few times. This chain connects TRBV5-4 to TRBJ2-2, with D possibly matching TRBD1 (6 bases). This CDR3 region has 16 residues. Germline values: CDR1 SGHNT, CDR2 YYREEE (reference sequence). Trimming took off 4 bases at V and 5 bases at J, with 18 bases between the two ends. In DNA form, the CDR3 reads TGTGCCAGCAGCCAACAGGGTGGGCTAAGAACCGGGGAGCTGTTTTTT. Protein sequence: CASSQQGGLRTGELFF.

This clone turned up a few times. The CDR3 spells CASTGVLGQPQHF. The CDR3 nucleotides are TGTGCCAGCACCGGGGTGCTTGGGCAGCCCCAGCATTTT. The V call is TRBV6-5, the J call TRBJ1-5; no clear D. V lost 7 bases to trimming and J lost 7 bases, with 14 bases between them. CDR3 size: 13 residues. CDR1 is MNHEY and CDR2 is SVGAGI in the germline V gene.

The CDR3: CASHRDTGELFF. CDR3 DNA: TGTGCCAGCCATCGGGACACCGGGGAGCTGTTTTTT. The V gene is TRBV7-2, the J gene TRBJ2-2; unclear D gene. Germline V gene sequence: CDR1 SGHTA, CDR2 FQGNSA. The CDR3 extends over 12 amino acids. V lost 8 bases, J lost 3 bases, and 7 bases lay in between.

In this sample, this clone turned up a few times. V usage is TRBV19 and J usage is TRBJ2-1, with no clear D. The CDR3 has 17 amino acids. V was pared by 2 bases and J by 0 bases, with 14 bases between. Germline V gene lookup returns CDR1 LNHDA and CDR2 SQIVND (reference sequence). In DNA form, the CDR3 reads TGTGCCAGTAGTATATTTTGGGTCGCTAGCTCCTACAATGAGCAGTTCTTC. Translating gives CASSIFWVASSYNEQFF.

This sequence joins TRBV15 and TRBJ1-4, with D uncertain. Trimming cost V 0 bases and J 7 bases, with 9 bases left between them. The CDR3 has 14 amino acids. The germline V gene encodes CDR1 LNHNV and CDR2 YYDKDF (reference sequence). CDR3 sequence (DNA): TGTGCCACCAGCAGAGACGGAGGAGGTGAAAAACTGTTTTTT. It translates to CATSRDGGGEKLFF.

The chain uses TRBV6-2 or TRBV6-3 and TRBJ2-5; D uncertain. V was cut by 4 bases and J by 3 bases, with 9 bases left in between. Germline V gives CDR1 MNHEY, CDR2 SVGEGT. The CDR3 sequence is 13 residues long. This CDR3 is CASSLWQEETQYF. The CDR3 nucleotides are TGTGCCAGCAGTTTATGGCAGGAAGAGACCCAGTACTTC.